Listed here are 21 T cell receptor beta chains from one sample, sequenced in a study of early T cells in non-severe SARS-CoV-2 infection. TCRdb processed the 5' RACE reads anew with MiXCR; each CDR3 protein has one entry. The sample yields about 57,000 distinct CDR3 sequences, around 13% seen once. Material: whole blood. These TCRs come from an adult who was a healthcare worker with PCR-confirmed SARS-CoV-2 infection or an uninfected control (not recorded which).

This clonotype was counted ten times or more. The rearrangement joins TRBV6-6 to TRBJ2-5; TRBD2 is a possible D gene (6 bases). The CDR3 covers 16 residues. CDR1 MNHNY and CDR2 SVGAGI come from the germline V gene (reference sequence). V shed 5 bases and J shed 5 bases, with 21 bases lying between them. DNA for the CDR3: TGTGCCAGCAGTCTTTTCAGACTGGAGGGTATGGAGACCCAGTACTTC. Residues: CASSLFRLEGMETQYF.

This clonotype was recorded at least ten times. This chain's CDR3 is CASSQTGSYGYTF. Here the CDR3 DNA reads TGTGCCAGCAGTCAGACAGGGAGCTATGGCTACACCTTC. The rearrangement uses TRBV6-6 and TRBJ1-2; 7 bases agree with TRBD1. Germline V gives CDR1 MNHNY, CDR2 SVGAGI (reference sequence). This CDR3 contains 13 residues. The trim removed 5 bases at V and 4 bases at J, leaving 4 bases unmatched.

This rearrangement joins TRBV21-1 to TRBJ1-2; TRBD1 is the table's D call and was not checked against the DNA. TRBV21-1 is a known pseudogene. This CDR3 spans 13 amino acids. The CDR3 loop reads CASSRRRGAAYTF. The CDR3, as DNA: TGTGCCAGCAGCAGGAGGAGAGGGGCCGCCTACACCTTC.

This clonotype was seen ten or more times. This chain links TRBV7-9 with TRBJ1-1; D is undetermined. The CDR3 sequence is 16 residues long. Between the trimmed V and J ends, which lost 2 bases and 5 bases, there was a span of 18 bases. Germline CDR1 is SEHNR and CDR2 is FQNEAQ (reference sequence). In nucleotides, the CDR3 is TGTGCCAGCAGCTTAAGAGGACCTTCCTCCCTGACTGAAGCTTTCTTT. Its translation is CASSLRGPSSLTEAFF.

This clonotype was observed at least ten times. CDR3 coding DNA: TGTGCCAGCAACAACCAGGTGGCGGGACTAGCGGGGGCAGATACGCAGTATTTT. It translates to CASNNQVAGLAGADTQYF. V usage is TRBV7-2 and J usage is TRBJ2-3; TRBD2 matches 14 bases. V gave up 7 bases and J gave up 4 bases; unmatched junction bases: 13. Germline CDR1 reads SGHTA; CDR2 reads FQGNSA. The CDR3 extends over 18 amino acids.

This clonotype was observed many times. The V call is TRBV30, the J call TRBJ2-3, with 8 positions matching TRBD1. The CDR3 extends over 14 amino acids. V was clipped by 8 bases and J by 3 bases; unmatched bases: 10. CDR1 and CDR2 (germline): GTSNPN, SVGIG (reference sequence). Written as DNA, the CDR3 is TGTGCCCGAGGGACCCAGGGGGCTACAGATACGCAGTATTTT. Translating gives CARGTQGATDTQYF.

This clonotype was counted many times. The rearrangement joins TRBV12-5 to TRBJ1-2, with D unclear. The V end lost 3 bases, the J end lost 8 bases, and 10 bases lay between the germline ends. CDR1 is LGHNT, CDR2 FRNRAP, per germline. This CDR3 comprises 12 residues. Written as DNA, the CDR3 is TGTGCTAGTGGTTTCGGAGGACTAGGCTACACCTTC. Amino acid sequence: CASGFGGLGYTF. The full variable domain, rest sourced from reference TRBV12-5 and TRBJ1-2, is DARVTQTPRHKVTEMGQEVTMRCQPILGHNTVFWYRQTMMQGLELLAYFRNRAPLDDSGMPKDRFSAEMPDATLATLKIQPSEPRDSAVYFCASGFGGLGYTFGSGTRLTVV.

A word on this clonotype: A read error is possible here, since a much larger clone lies one base away. The chain recombines TRBV11-2 with TRBJ2-3, with 8 bases identical to TRBD2. CDR3 length: 15 residues. Germline V gives CDR1 SGHAT, CDR2 FQNNGV. CDR3 DNA sequence: TGTGTCAGCAGCACGGGACTAGGGAACACAGATACGCAGTATTTT. This encodes CVSSTGLGNTDTQYF.

This clonotype has ten or more counts. The chain couples TRBV3-1 to TRBJ1-1; no firm D call. Germline CDR1 reads LGHDT; CDR2 reads YNNKEL (reference sequence). CDR3 length: 16 amino acids. V shed 1 base and J shed 1 base, with 13 bases lying between them. The CDR3 coding sequence is TGTGCCAGCAGCCAAGCGGCGGGGTTACCGAACACTGAAGCTTTCTTT. Protein: CASSQAAGLPNTEAFF.

The chain employs TRBV13 and TRBJ1-1; 8 nucleotides line up with TRBD1. The CDR3 covers 16 residues. Germline CDR1 and CDR2: PRHDT and FYEKMQ (reference sequence). J was trimmed by 6 bases and V by 1 base; bases with no gene match: 10. The CDR3 DNA reads TGTGCCAGCAGCTTAGAAACGGCAGGGGGCACAGCTGAAGCTTTCTTT. This codes for CASSLETAGGTAEAFF.

Remarks on this clonotype: A much larger clone differs from this one at a single base, so this may be a read error. The chain joins TRBV5-6 to TRBJ2-1; tentative D call: TRBD2 (6 bases). In germline, CDR1 is SGHDT, CDR2 YYEEEE. The CDR3 is made up of 16 amino acids. CDR3 region: CASSLAYTGENNEQSF. The CDR3 DNA is TGTGCCAGCAGCTTGGCGTACACGGGGGAAAACAATGAGCAGTCCTTC.

This clonotype was recorded a few times. This chain joins TRBV12-3 or TRBV12-4 and TRBJ2-1, with unresolved D. Trimming removed 6 bases from V and 4 bases from J, with 13 bases in between. CDR3 length: 14 amino acids. The CDR3 loop is CASSPNHVYNEQFF. For the CDR3, the DNA is TGTGCCAGCAGCCCCAACCACGTATACAATGAGCAGTTCTTC.

The chain couples TRBV15 to TRBJ2-7; TRBD2 aligns across 7 bases. The germline V gene encodes CDR1 LNHNV and CDR2 YYDKDF (reference sequence). This CDR3 has 15 residues. J was trimmed by 4 bases and V by 0 bases; bases with no gene match: 6. The CDR3 nucleotides are TGTGCCACCAGCAGAGATCTGGGAGGGGCATACGAGCAGTACTTC. This encodes CATSRDLGGAYEQYF.

This clonotype was seen at least ten times. The chain uses TRBV20-1 and TRBJ1-2; no clear D gene. V was trimmed by 0 bases and J by 2 bases, leaving 10 bases between them. Germline CDR1 DFQATT, CDR2 SNEGSKA (reference sequence). The CDR3 is made up of 14 amino acids. CDR3: CSAREFGRNYGYTF. The CDR3 DNA reads TGCAGTGCTAGAGAATTTGGCCGGAACTATGGCTACACCTTC.

This clonotype has only a few counts. The J gene is TRBJ1-2, the V gene TRBV20-1; D might be TRBD1 (5 bases). This CDR3 spans 12 amino acids. Germline CDR1 is DFQATT and CDR2 is SNEGSKA (reference sequence). Trimming shortened V by 0 bases and J by 6 bases, and 8 bases separated the two germline ends. The CDR3 reads CSARDGTDGYTF. The CDR3, as DNA: TGCAGTGCTAGAGACGGGACGGATGGCTACACCTTC.

J is TRBJ1-2 and V is TRBV5-1; D uncertain. In germline, CDR1 is SGHRS, CDR2 YFSETQ. The CDR3 contains 13 residues. The V gene lost 4 bases and the J gene lost 6 bases, with 13 bases spanning the gap. The CDR3 bases are TGCGCCAGCAGCAGACCCCCCATAGATGGCTACACCTTC. Residues: CASSRPPIDGYTF.

This clonotype occurred a few times. The chain uses TRBV12-3 or TRBV12-4 and TRBJ2-2, with D tentatively TRBD1 or TRBD2 (6 bases each). This CDR3 is 13 amino acids long. Trimming left V 7 bases short and J 7 bases short, with 13 bases between. CDR3 region: CASTLQGGGELFF. As DNA, the CDR3 is TGTGCCAGCACACTACAGGGAGGCGGGGAGCTGTTTTTT.

In its sample, this clonotype was seen many times. This chain links TRBV7-2 with TRBJ2-3; 7 bases line up with TRBD2. The V gene's germline CDR1 is SGHTA and CDR2 FQGNSA. The CDR3 runs 17 residues. The trim removed 4 bases at V and 0 bases at J, leaving 10 bases unmatched. CDR3 coding DNA: TGTGCCAGCAGCTCGCCCCTGCAGCGGGGCAGCACAGATACGCAGTATTTT. Translation: CASSSPLQRGSTDTQYF.

About this clonotype itself: This could be a read error, since a much larger clone is one nucleotide away. The V call is TRBV3-1, the J call TRBJ1-2; 7 nucleotides line up with TRBD1. Germline V lookup: CDR1 LGHDT, CDR2 YNNKEL (reference sequence). The CDR3 totals 16 residues. DNA for the CDR3: TGTACCAGCAGCCATTTAGTCCGGGACAGCGGATATGGCTACACCTTC. Protein sequence: CTSSHLVRDSGYGYTF.

There are a few counts of this clonotype. The chain carries TRBV9 and TRBJ2-5, with D possibly called TRBD1 or TRBD2 (5 bases each). The CDR3 has 14 amino acids. V was clipped by 0 bases and J by 5 bases, with 11 bases between them. The V gene's germline CDR1 is SGDLS and CDR2 YYNGEE. The CDR3 bases are TGTGCCAGCAGCGTAGGAGAGGGGTTCGAGACCCAGTACTTC. Translation gives CASSVGEGFETQYF.

This chain links TRBV20-1 with TRBJ2-3; a weak D match, TRBD2 (6 bases). The V end lost 5 bases, the J end lost 4 bases, and 13 bases lay between the germline ends. Germline V gene lookup returns CDR1 DFQATT and CDR2 SNEGSKA (reference sequence). The CDR3 contains 13 residues. CDR3 DNA sequence: TGCAGTGCTTCGGGACTCCTCTCAGATACGCAGTATTTT. It translates to CSASGLLSDTQYF.